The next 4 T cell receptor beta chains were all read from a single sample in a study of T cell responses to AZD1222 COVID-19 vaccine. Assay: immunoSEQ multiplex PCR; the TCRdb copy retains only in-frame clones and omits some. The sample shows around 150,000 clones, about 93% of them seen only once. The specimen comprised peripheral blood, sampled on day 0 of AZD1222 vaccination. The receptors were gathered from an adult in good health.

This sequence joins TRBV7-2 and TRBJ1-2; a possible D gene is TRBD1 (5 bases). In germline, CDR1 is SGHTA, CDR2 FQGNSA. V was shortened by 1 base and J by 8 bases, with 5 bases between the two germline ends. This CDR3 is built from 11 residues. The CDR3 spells CASSLEGGYTF. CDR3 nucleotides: TGTGCCAGCAGCTTAGAGGGGGGCTACACCTTC.

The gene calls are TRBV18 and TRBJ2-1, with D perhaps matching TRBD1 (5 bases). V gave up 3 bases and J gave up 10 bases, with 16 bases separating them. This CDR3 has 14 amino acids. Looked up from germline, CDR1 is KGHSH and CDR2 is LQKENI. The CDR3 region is CASSPRATLQEQFF. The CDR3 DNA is TGTGCCAGCTCACCCAGGGCTACTTTACAGGAGCAGTTCTTC.

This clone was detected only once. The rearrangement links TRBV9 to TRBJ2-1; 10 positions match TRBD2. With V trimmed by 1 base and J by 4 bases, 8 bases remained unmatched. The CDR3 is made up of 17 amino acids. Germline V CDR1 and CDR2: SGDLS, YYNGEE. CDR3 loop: CASSVSRASGRYNEQFF. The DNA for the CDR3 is TGTGCCAGCAGCGTATCGAGGGCTAGCGGGAGATACAATGAGCAGTTCTTC. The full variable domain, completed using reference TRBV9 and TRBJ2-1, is DSGVTQTPKHLITATGQRVTLRCSPRSGDLSVYWYQQSLDQGLQFLIQYYNGEERAKGNILERFSAQQFPDLHSELNLSSLELGDSALYFCASSVSRASGRYNEQFFGPGTRLTVL.

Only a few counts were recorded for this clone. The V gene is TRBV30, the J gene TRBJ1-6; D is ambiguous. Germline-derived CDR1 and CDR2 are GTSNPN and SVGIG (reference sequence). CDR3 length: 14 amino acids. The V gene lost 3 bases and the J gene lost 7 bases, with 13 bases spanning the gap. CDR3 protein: CAWRQKRVNSPLHF. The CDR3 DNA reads TGTGCCTGGAGACAGAAGAGGGTGAATTCACCCCTCCACTTT.